Listed below are T cell receptor beta chains from one sample, sequenced in a study of shared clonotypes between healthy human individuals. The repertoire was sequenced with immunoSEQ multiplex PCR; TCRdb's copy has only in-frame clones and lacks some. The sample has almost 700,000 clones; 92% are singletons. Sequenced input: naive CD8+ T cells sorted from blood. These receptors were taken from a man aged 30-40 years in good health. Both conserved end residues are part of each CDR3. Not all rows give a size; the values are once, few, many and, for expanded clones, a class.

size: .; V: TRBV13; J: TRBJ1-3; CDR3: CASSSRDGVFSGNTIYF
size: .; V: TRBV11-2; J: TRBJ2-7; CDR3: CASSPGTAFPYEQYF
size: few; V: TRBV19; J: TRBJ1-1; CDR3: CASKGFEAFF
size: .; V: TRBV5-6; J: TRBJ2-3; CDR3: CASSLGGGTDTQYF
size: .; V: TRBV18; J: TRBJ2-6; CDR3: CASSPDMGGTSSGANVLTF
size: .; V: TRBV6-1; J: TRBJ2-7; CDR3: CASSVAIGNWEQYF
size: .; V: TRBV9; J: TRBJ2-5; CDR3: CASSVGGQPQETQYF
size: .; V: TRBV27; J: TRBJ1-1; CDR3: CASSLTGEGTEAFF
size: .; V: TRBV6-1; J: TRBJ2-7; CDR3: CASSEGRMGYEQYF
size: .; V: TRBV5-6; J: TRBJ2-4; CDR3: CASSLAGALAKNIQYF
size: .; V: TRBV7-8; J: TRBJ2-1; CDR3: CASRVSGEGFF
size: .; V: TRBV9; J: TRBJ2-7; CDR3: CASSVGGSSYEQYF
size: .; V: TRBV6-1; J: TRBJ1-1; CDR3: CASNGQGLEAFF
size: .; V: TRBV30; J: TRBJ2-7; CDR3: CAWSALGSYEQYF
size: .; V: TRBV7-8; J: TRBJ2-1; CDR3: CASSLTSHNEQFF
size: .; V: TRBV7-9; J: TRBJ2-2; CDR3: CASSRSGRETGELFF
size: .; V: TRBV27; J: TRBJ2-2; CDR3: CASGRGTGELFF
size: .; V: TRBV11-2; J: TRBJ2-7; CDR3: CASSLVLPYGGASYEQYF
size: few; V: TRBV27; J: TRBJ1-2; CDR3: CASGSSGGYTF
size: .; V: TRBV28; J: TRBJ2-1; CDR3: CASSGGYNEQFF